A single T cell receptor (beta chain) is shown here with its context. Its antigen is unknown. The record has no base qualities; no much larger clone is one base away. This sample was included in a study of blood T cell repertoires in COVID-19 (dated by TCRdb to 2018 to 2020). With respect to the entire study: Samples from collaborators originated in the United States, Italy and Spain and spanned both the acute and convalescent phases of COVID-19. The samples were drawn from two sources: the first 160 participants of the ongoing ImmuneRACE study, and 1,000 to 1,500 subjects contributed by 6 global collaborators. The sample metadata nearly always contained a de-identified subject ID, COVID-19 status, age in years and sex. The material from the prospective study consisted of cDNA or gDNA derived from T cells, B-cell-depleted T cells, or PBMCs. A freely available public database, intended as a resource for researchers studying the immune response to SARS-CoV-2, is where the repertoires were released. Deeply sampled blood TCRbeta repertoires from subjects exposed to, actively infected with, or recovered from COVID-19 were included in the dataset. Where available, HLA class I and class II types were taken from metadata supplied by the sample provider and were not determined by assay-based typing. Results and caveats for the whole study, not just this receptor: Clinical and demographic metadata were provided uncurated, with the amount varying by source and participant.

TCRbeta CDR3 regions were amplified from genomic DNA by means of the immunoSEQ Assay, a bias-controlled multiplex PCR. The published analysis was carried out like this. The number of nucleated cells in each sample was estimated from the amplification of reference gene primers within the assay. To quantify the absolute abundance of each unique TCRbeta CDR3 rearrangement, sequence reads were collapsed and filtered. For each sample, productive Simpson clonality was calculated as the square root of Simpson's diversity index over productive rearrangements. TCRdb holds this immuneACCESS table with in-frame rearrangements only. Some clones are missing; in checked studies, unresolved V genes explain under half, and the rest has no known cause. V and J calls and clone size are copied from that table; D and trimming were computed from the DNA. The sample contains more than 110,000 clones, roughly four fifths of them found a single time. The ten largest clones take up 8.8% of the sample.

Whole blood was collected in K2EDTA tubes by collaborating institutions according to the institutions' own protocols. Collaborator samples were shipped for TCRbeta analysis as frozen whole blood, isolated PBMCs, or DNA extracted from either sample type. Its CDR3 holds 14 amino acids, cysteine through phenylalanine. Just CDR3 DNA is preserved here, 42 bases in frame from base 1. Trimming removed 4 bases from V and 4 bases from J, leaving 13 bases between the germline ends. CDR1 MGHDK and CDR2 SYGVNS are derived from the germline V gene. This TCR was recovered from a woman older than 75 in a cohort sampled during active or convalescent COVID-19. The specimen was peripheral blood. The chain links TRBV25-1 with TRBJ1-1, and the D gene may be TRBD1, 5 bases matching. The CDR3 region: CASSGIRVGTEAFF. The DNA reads TGTGCCAGCAGTGGGATCAGGGTCGGCACTGAAGCTTTCTTT. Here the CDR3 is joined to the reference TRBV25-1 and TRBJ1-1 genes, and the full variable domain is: EADIYQTPRYLVIGTGKKITLECSQTMGHDKMYWYQQDPGMELHLIHYSYGVNSTEKGDLSSESTVSRIRTEHFPLTLESARPSHTSQYLCASSGIRVGTEAFFGQGTRLTVV.